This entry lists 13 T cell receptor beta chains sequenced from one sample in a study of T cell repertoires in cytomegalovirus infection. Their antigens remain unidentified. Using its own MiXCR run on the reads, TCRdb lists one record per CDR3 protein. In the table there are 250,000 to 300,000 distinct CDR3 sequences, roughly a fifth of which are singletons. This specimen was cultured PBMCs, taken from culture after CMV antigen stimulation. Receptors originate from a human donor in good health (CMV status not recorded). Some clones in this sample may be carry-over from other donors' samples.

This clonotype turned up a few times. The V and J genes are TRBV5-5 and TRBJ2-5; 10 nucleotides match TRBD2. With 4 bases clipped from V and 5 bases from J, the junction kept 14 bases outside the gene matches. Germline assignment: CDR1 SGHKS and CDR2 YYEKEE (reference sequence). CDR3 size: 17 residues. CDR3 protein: CASSQFVASGSRETQYF. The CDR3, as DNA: TGTGCCAGCAGCCAATTCGTAGCTAGCGGGAGTAGGGAGACCCAGTACTTC.

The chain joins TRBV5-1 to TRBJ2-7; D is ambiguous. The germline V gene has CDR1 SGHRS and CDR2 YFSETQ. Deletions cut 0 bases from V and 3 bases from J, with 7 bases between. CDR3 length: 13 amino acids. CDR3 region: CASSLETHYEQYF. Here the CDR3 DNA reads TGCGCCAGCAGCTTGGAAACTCACTACGAGCAGTACTTC.

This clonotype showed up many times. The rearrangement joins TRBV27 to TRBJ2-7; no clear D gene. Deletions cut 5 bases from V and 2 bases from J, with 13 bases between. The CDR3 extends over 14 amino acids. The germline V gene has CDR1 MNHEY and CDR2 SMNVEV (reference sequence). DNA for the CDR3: TGTGCCAGCAGTCCCCTTGGGCTGACCTACGAGCAGTACTTC. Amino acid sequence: CASSPLGLTYEQYF.

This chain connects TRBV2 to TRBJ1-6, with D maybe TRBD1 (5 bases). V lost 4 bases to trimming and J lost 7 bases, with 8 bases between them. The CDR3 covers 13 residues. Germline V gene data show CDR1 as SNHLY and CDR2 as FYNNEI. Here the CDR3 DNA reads TGTGCCAGCAGTGGGCGGGGCAATTCACCCCTCCACTTT. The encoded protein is CASSGRGNSPLHF. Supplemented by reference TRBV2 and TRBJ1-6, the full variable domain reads EPEVTQTPSHQVTQMGQEVILRCVPISNHLYFYWYRQILGQKVEFLVSFYNNEISEKSEIFDDQFSVERPDGSNFTLKIRSTKLEDSAMYFCASSGRGNSPLHFGNGTRLTVT.

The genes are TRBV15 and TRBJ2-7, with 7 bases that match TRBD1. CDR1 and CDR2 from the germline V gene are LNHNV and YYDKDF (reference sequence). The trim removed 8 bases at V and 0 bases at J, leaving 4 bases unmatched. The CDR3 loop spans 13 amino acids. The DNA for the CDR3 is TGTGCCACCTCCCCAGGGGGCTCCTACGAGCAGTACTTC. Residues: CATSPGGSYEQYF.

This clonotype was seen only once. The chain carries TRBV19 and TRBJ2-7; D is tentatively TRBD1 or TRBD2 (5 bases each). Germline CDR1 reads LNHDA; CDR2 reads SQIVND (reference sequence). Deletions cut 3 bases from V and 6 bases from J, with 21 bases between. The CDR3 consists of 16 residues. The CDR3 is CASSMTRGGRKGEQYF. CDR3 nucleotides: TGTGCCAGTAGTATGACGAGGGGCGGCCGAAAAGGCGAGCAGTACTTC. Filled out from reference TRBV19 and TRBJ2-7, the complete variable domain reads DGGITQSPKYLFRKEGQNVTLSCEQNLNHDAMYWYRQDPGQGLRLIYYSQIVNDFQKGDIAEGYSVSREKKESFPLTVTSAQKNPTAFYLCASSMTRGGRKGEQYFGPGTRLTVT.

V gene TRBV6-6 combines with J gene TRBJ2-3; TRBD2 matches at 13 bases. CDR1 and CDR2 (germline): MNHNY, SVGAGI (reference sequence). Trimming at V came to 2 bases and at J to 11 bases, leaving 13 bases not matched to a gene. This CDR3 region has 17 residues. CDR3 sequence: CASSYKRLAGGPYGQYF. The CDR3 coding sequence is TGTGCCAGCAGTTACAAGAGACTAGCGGGAGGACCCTATGGGCAGTATTTT.

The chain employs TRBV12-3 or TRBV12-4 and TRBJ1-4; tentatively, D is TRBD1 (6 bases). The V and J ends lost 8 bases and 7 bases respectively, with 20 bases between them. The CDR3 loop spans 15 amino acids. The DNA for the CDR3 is TGTGCCAGCGCCCCTCTGCAGGGGTCAGGTGAAAAACTGTTTTTT. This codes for CASAPLQGSGEKLFF.

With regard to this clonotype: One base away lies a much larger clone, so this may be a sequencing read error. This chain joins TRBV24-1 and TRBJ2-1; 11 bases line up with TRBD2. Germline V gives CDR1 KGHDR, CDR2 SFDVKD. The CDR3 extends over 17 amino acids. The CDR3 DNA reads TGTGCCACCAGTGACACCGGGACTAGCGGCTCCTGCAATGAGCAGTTCTTC. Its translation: CATSDTGTSGSCNEQFF.

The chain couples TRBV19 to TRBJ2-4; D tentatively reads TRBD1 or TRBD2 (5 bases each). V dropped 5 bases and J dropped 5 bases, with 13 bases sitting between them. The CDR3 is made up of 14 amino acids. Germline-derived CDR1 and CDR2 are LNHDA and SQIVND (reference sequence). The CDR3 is CASSDRGYENIQYF. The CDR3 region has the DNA TGTGCCAGTAGTGACAGAGGGTACGAAAACATTCAGTACTTC.

In DNA form, the CDR3 reads TGTGCCTGGTCAAGGGCCCCGACCTACGAGCAGTACGTC. Translating gives CAWSRAPTYEQYV. The rearrangement joins TRBV30 to TRBJ2-7; D is unclear. The ends were cut back, 5 bases at V and 2 bases at J, with 13 bases in the middle. The CDR3 is 13 residues long. Germline V gene lookup returns CDR1 GTSNPN and CDR2 SVGIG (reference sequence).

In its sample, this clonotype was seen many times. The CDR3 DNA is TGTGCCAGCAGCTTAGTAGGGACAGCAGATACGCAGTATTTT. Its translation is CASSLVGTADTQYF. This chain links TRBV11-2 with TRBJ2-3, with TRBD1 matching 7 bases. The junction had 2 bases not matched to a gene; V was cut back by 1 base and J by 4 bases. Germline V CDR1 and CDR2: SGHAT, FQNNGV. The CDR3 length is 14 residues.

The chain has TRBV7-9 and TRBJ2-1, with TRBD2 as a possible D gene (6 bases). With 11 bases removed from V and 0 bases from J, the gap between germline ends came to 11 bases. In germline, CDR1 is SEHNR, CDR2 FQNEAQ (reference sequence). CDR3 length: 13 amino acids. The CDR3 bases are TGTGCCCTGCTGGGGGGCTCCTACAATGAGCAGTTCTTC. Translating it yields CALLGGSYNEQFF.